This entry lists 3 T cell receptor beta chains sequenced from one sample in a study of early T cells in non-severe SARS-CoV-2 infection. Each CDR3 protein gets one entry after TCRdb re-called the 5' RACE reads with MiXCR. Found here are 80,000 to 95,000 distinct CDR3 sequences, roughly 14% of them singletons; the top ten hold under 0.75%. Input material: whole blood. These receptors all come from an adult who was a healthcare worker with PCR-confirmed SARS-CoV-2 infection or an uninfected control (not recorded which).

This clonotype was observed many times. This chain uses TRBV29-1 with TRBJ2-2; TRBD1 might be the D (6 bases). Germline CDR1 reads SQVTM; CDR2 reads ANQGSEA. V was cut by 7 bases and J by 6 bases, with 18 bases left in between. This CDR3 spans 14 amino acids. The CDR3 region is CSAITIQGSGELFF. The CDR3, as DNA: TGCAGCGCGATTACGATTCAGGGGTCCGGGGAGCTGTTTTTT.

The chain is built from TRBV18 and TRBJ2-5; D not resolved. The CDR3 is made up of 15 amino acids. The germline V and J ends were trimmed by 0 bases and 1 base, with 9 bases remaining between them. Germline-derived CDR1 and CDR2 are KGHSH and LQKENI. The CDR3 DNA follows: TGTGCCAGCTCACCACCGGACCAGGTCCAAGAGACCCAGTACTTC. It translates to CASSPPDQVQETQYF.

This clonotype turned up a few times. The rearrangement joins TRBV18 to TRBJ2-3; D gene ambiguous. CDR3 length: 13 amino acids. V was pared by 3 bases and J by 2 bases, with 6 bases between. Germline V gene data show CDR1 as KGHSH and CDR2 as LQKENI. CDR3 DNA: TGTGCCAGCTCACCTCTTGACACAGATACGCAGTATTTT. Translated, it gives CASSPLDTDTQYF.